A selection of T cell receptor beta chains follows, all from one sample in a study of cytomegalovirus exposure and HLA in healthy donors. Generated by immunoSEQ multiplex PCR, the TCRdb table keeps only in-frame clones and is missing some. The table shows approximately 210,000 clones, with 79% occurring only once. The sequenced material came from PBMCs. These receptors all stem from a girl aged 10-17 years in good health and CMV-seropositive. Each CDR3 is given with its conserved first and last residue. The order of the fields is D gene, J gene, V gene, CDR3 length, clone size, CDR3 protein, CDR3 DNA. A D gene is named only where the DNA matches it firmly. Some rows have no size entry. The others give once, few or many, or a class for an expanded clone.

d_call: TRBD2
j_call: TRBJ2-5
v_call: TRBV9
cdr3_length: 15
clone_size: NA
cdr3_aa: CASSVDSGRGETQYF
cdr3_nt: TGTGCCAGCAGCGTAGATAGCGGGAGAGGAGAGACCCAGTACTTC

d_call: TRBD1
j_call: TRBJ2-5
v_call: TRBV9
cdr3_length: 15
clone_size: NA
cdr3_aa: CASSLTGTEKETQYF
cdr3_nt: TGTGCCAGCAGCTTAACCGGGACAGAAAAAGAGACCCAGTACTTC

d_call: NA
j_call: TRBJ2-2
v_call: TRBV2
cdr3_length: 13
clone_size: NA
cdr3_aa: CASRMDSTGELFF
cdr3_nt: TGTGCCAGCAGGATGGACTCTACCGGGGAGCTGTTTTTT

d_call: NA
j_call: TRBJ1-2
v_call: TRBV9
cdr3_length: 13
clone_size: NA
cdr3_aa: CASSVGEGDGYTF
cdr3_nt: TGTGCCAGCAGCGTAGGGGAGGGGGATGGCTACACCTTC

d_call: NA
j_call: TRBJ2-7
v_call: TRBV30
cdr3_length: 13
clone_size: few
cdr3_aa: CAWSVQWSYEQYF
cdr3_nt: TGTGCCTGGAGTGTACAATGGAGCTACGAGCAGTACTTC

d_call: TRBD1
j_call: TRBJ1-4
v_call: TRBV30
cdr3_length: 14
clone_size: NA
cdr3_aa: CAWSDGQGSEKLFF
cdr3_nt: TGTGCCTGGAGCGACGGACAGGGAAGCGAAAAACTGTTTTTT

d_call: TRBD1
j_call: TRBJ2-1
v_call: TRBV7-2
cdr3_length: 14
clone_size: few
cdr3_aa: CASSSQGVYNEQFF
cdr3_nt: TGTGCCAGCAGCTCTCAGGGGGTCTACAATGAGCAGTTCTTC

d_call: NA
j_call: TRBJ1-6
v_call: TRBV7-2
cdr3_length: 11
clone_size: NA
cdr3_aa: CASSLNSPLHF
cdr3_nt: TGTGCCAGCAGCCTTAATTCACCCCTCCACTTT

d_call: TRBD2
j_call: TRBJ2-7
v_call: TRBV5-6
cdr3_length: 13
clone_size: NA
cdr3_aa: CAGSWATGGEQYF
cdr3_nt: TGTGCCGGCAGCTGGGCCACGGGGGGCGAGCAGTACTTC

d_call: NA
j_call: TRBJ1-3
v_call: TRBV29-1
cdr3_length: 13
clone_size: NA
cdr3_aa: CSVARDSGNTIYF
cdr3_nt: TGCAGCGTTGCCCGGGACTCTGGAAACACCATATATTTT

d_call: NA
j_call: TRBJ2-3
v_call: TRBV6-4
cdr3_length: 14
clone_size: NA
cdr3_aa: CASSSGLATDTQYF
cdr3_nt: TGTGCCAGCAGCTCTGGGCTAGCCACAGATACGCAGTATTTT

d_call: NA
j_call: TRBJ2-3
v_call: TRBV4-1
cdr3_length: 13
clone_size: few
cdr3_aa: CASSQEQADTQYF
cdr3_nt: TGCGCCAGCAGCCAAGAACAAGCGGATACGCAGTATTTT

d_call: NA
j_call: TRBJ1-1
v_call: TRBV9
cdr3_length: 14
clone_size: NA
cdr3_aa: CASSVGGGTAEAFF
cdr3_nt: TGTGCCAGCAGCGTAGGAGGGGGAACCGCTGAAGCTTTCTTT

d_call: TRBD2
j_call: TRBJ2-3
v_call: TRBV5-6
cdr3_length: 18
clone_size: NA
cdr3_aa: CASSWGLAGGRGTDTQYF
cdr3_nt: TGTGCCAGCAGCTGGGGACTAGCGGGGGGCCGTGGCACAGATACGCAGTATTTT

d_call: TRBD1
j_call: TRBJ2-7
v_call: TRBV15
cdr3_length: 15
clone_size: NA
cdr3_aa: CATSRGTGEVYEQYF
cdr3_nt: TGTGCCACCAGCAGGGGGACAGGGGAGGTCTACGAGCAGTACTTC

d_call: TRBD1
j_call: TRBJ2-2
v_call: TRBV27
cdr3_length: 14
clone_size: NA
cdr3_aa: CASRPGQGTGELFF
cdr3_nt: TGTGCCAGCAGACCCGGACAGGGCACCGGGGAGCTGTTTTTT

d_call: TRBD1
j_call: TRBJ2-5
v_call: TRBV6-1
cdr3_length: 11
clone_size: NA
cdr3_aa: CASTGQGGSYF
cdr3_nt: TGTGCCAGCACTGGACAGGGGGGTTCGTACTTC

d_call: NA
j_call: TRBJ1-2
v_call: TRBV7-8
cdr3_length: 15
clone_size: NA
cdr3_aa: CASSPLDRFNYGYTF
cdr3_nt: TGTGCCAGCAGCCCATTGGACAGATTCAACTATGGCTACACCTTC

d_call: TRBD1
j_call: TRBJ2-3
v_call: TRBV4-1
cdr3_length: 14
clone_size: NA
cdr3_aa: CASSQTGRADTQYF
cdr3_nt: TGCGCCAGCAGCCAGACAGGGCGCGCAGATACGCAGTATTTT

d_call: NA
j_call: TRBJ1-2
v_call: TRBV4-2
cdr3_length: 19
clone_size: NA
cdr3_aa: CASSPRWGGLDSANYGYTF
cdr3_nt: TGTGCCAGCAGCCCCCGATGGGGGGGACTAGACTCAGCTAACTATGGCTACACCTTC

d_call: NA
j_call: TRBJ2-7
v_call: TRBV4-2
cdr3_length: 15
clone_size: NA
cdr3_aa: CASSQVAGTPGEQYF
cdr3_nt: TGTGCCAGCAGCCAAGTTGCGGGAACGCCAGGCGAGCAGTACTTC

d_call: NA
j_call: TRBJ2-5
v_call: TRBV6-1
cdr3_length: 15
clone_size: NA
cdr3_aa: CASSLTRKYQETQYF
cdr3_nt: TGTGCCAGCAGTCTTACTCGAAAGTACCAAGAGACCCAGTACTTC

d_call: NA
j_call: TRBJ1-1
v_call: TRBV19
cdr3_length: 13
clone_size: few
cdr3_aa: CASRFGTNTEAFF
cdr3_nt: TGTGCCAGTAGGTTTGGGACAAACACTGAAGCTTTCTTT

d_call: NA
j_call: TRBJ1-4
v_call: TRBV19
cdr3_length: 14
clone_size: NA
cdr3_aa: CASRPGQKNEKLFF
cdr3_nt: TGTGCCAGTAGACCGGGACAAAAGAATGAAAAACTGTTTTTT

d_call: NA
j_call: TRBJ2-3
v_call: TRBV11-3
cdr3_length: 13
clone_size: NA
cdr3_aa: CASSAAGGDTQYF
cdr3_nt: TGTGCCAGCAGCGCCGCGGGTGGAGATACGCAGTATTTT

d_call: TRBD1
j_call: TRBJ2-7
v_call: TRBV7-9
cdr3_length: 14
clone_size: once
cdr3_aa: CASSADRGADEQYF
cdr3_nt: TGTGCCAGCAGCGCGGACAGGGGGGCCGACGAGCAGTACTTC

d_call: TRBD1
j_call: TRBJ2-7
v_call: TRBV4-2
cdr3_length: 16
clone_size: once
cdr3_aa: CASSQGRDRGGYEQYF
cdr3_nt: TGTGCCAGCAGCCAAGGTCGGGACAGGGGTGGCTACGAGCAGTACTTC